This T cell receptor (beta chain) was captured in a study of blood T cell repertoires in COVID-19. At the level of the study: Sites in the United States, Italy and Spain provided acute and convalescent COVID-19 samples.

Cohort assignment relied on participant-reported clinical history. The CDR3 consists of 16 residues. CDR1 is SGHTA, CDR2 FQGNSA, per germline. The V and J ends lost 2 bases and 5 bases, in that order; junction bases with no gene match: 5. Original processing methods: Reference gene primer amplification yielded estimated nucleated cell counts. Profiled with immunoSEQ multiplex PCR; TCRdb holds only in-frame clones, not every one. V and J calls and clone size follow that table, whereas D and trimming were derived from the DNA. The sample holds over 350,000 clones; over 75% are singletons and the top ten take around 0.95%.

The TCR was taken from a woman aged 25 to 39 with acute COVID-19. The sample taken for sequencing was PBMCs or T cells enriched from blood (not recorded which). The V call is TRBV7-2, the J call TRBJ2-1; 11 positions agree with TRBD2. The CDR3 sequence is CASSLRPSGGHNEQFF. The DNA for the CDR3 is TGTGCCAGCAGCTTAAGGCCTAGCGGGGGGCACAATGAGCAGTTCTTC.